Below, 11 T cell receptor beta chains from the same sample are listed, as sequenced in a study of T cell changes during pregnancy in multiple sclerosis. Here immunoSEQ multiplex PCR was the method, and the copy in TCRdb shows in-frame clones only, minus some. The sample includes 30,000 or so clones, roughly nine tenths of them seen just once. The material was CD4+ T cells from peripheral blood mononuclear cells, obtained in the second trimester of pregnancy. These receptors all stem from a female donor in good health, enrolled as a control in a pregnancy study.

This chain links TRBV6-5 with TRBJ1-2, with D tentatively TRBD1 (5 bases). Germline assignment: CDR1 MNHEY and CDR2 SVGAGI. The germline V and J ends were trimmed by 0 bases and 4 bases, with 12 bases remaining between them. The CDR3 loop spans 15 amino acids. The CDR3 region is CASSYSTREAYGYTF. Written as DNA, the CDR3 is TGTGCCAGCAGTTACTCTACCAGGGAGGCCTATGGCTACACCTTC.

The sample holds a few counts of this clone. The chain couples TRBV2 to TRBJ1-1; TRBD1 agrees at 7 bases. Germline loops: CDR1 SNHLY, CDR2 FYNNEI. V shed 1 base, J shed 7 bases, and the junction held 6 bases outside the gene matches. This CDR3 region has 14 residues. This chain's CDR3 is CASSEGTGRYEAFF. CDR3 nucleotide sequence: TGTGCCAGCAGTGAAGGGACAGGTCGCTATGAAGCTTTCTTT.

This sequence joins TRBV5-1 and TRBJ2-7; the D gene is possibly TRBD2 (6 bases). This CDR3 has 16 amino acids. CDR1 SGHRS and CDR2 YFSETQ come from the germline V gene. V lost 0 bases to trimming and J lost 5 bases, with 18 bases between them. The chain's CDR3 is CASSLARDWEEDEQYF. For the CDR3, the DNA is TGCGCCAGCAGCTTGGCCCGAGACTGGGAGGAGGACGAGCAGTACTTC. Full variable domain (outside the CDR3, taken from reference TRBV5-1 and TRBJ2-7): KAGVTQTPRYLIKTRGQQVTLSCSPISGHRSVSWYQQTPGQGLQFLFEYFSETQRNKGNFPGRFSGRQFSNSRSEMNVSTLELGDSALYLCASSLARDWEEDEQYFGPGTRLTVT.

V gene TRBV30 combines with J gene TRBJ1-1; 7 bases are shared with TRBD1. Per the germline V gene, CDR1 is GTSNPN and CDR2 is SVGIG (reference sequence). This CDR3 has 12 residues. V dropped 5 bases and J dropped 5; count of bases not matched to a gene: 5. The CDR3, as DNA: TGTGCCTGGGGTCAGACAGGGACTGAAGCTTTCTTT. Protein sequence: CAWGQTGTEAFF.

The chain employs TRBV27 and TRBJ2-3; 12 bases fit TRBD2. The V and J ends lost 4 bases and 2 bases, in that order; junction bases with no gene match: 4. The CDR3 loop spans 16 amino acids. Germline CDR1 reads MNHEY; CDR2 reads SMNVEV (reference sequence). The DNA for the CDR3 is TGTGCCAGCAGTTCCGGACTAGCGGGACTCACAGATACGCAGTATTTT. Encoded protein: CASSSGLAGLTDTQYF.

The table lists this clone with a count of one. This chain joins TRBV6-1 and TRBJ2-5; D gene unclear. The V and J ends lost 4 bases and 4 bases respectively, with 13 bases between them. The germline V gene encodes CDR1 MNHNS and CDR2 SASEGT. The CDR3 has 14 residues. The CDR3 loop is CASSVVLGRETQYF. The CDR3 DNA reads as TGTGCCAGCAGTGTTGTCCTAGGTCGAGAGACCCAGTACTTC.

Written as DNA, the CDR3 is TGTGCCAGTAGTATCCTCGGGGGATTCGGCGCTTTCTTT. This encodes CASSILGGFGAFF. V is TRBV19 and J is TRBJ1-1; D might be TRBD1 (5 bases). This CDR3 contains 13 residues. Germline CDR1 LNHDA, CDR2 SQIVND (reference sequence). Trimming took 3 bases from V and 11 from J, leaving 16 bases between them.

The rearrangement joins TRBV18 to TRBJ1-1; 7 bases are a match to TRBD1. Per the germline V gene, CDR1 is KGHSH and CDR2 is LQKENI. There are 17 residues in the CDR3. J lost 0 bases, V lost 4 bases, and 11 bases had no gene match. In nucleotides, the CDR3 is TGTGCCAGCTCACTACCGCCGGGACAGAGGGTGAACACTGAAGCTTTCTTT. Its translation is CASSLPPGQRVNTEAFF.

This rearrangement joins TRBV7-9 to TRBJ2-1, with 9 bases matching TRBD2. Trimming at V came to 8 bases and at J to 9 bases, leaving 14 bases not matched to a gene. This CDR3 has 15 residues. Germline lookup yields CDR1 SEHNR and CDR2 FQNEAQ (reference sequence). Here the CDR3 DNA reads TGTGCCAGCGTGGAAGGGACTAGCATTAATGGTGAGCAGTTCTTC. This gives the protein CASVEGTSINGEQFF.

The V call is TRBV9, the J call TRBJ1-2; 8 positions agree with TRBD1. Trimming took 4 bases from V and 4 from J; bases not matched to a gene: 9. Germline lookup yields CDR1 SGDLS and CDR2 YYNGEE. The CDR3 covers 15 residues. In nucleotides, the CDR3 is TGTGCCAGCAGCCCCACGACAGGGGAGGGCTATGGCTACACCTTC. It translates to CASSPTTGEGYGYTF.

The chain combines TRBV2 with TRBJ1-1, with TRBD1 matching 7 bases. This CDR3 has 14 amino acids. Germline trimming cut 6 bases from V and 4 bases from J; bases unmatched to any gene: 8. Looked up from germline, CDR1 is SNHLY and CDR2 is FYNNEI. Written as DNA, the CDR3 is TGTGCCAGCAGCGAACTAACAGGGGCCACTGAAGCTTTCTTT. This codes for CASSELTGATEAFF.